One sample yielded the 26 T cell receptor beta chains listed below, sequenced in a study of OX40 agonist ivuxolimab in advanced cancers. Library preparation used the immunoSEQ multiplex PCR assay. TCRdb obtained this table from immuneACCESS and retained in-frame rearrangements with V and J assigned. These tables miss some clones; where compared with another copy, unresolved V genes account for less than half of the shortfall, and the remainder is unexplained. The sample has 45,000 to 65,000 clones on record, approximately 87% of them singletons. Together, the top ten hold over 1.5% of the sample. The material was CD4+ or CD8+ T cells sorted from blood, obtained in a trial of the OX40 agonist ivuxolimab. These receptors were obtained from an adult with an advanced solid tumor such as melanoma, head and neck, liver or kidney cancer.

This clone was picked up a small number of times. The chain is built from TRBV7-8 and TRBJ2-2; 9 bases match TRBD2. J was trimmed by 6 bases and V by 6 bases; bases with no gene match: 8. CDR1 and CDR2 from the germline V gene are SGHVS and FQNEAQ. CDR3 length: 15 amino acids. DNA of the CDR3: TGTGCCAGCAGTCGGACTAGCGCGACGTCCGGGGAGCTGTTTTTT. Translated: CASSRTSATSGELFF.

This clone is a singleton in its sample. The V and J genes are TRBV13 and TRBJ2-1; D not resolved. The CDR3 extends over 15 amino acids. The V end was cut by 1 base, the J end by 5 bases, with 12 bases between. CDR1 is PRHDT, CDR2 FYEKMQ, per germline (reference sequence). The CDR3 DNA is TGTGCCAGCAGCTTAGAACCCAGAGGAGACAATGAGCAGTTCTTC. It encodes CASSLEPRGDNEQFF.

To note about this clone: Compared with germline, one end of the junction differs, possibly owing to a read error. The CDR3 DNA reads TGCGCCAGCAAGGGGAACACTGAAGCTTTCTTT. Translation gives CASKGNTEAFF. The V and J genes are TRBV28 and TRBJ1-1, with no clear D. The CDR3 is 11 residues long. Germline V gene sequence: CDR1 MDHEN, CDR2 SYDVKM.

The chain recombines TRBV5-1 with TRBJ1-1; D not resolved. Germline V gene sequence: CDR1 SGHRS, CDR2 YFSETQ. The CDR3 runs 15 residues. The V end was cut by 0 bases, the J end by 5 bases, with 14 bases between. CDR3 loop: CASSLEPGSATEAFF. The CDR3 DNA sequence: TGCGCCAGCAGCTTGGAGCCGGGGAGCGCAACTGAAGCTTTCTTT.

The rearrangement uses TRBV4-2 and TRBJ2-1; D not certain. Trimming left V 4 bases short and J 0 bases short, with 13 bases between. Germline values: CDR1 LGHNA, CDR2 YNFKEQ. The CDR3 has 16 residues. CDR3: CASSPGLHSSYNEQFF. CDR3 sequence (DNA): TGTGCCAGCAGCCCGGGTCTTCATAGCTCCTACAATGAGCAGTTCTTC.

This clone is a singleton in its sample. The genes are TRBV2 and TRBJ1-5, with D hard to call. The germline CDR1 and CDR2 sequences are SNHLY and FYNNEI. This CDR3 contains 15 residues. Trimming cost V 0 bases and J 4 bases, with 10 bases left between them. CDR3 DNA sequence: TGTGCCAGCAGTGAAGCCAGAAACTCAAATCAGCCCCAGCATTTT. It specifies CASSEARNSNQPQHF. Full variable domain (remainder filled in from reference TRBV2 and TRBJ1-5): EPEVTQTPSHQVTQMGQEVILRCVPISNHLYFYWYRQILGQKVEFLVSFYNNEISEKSEIFDDQFSVERPDGSNFTLKIRSTKLEDSAMYFCASSEARNSNQPQHFGDGTRLSIL.

This clone showed up just once. The chain joins TRBV25-1 to TRBJ2-2, with TRBD1 identical over 7 bases. Germline V gives CDR1 MGHDK, CDR2 SYGVNS. With 8 bases clipped from V and 7 bases from J, the junction kept 19 bases outside the gene matches. The CDR3 is 17 residues long. The CDR3, as DNA: TGTGCCAGCGGGCGGCTTGACGACAGGGTGGGAATCGGGGAGCTGTTTTTT. Its translation is CASGRLDDRVGIGELFF.

The chain is built from TRBV1 and TRBJ2-7; the table names TRBD2, a call not compared with the DNA. TRBV1 is an annotated pseudogene. The CDR3 length is 15 residues. This CDR3 reads CTSSQVRGGGYEQYV. In DNA, the CDR3 is TGCACCAGCAGCCAAGTACGGGGGGGCGGCTACGAGCAGTACGTC.

V usage is TRBV28 and J usage is TRBJ2-4; 10 nucleotides align to TRBD1. CDR3 size: 18 residues. V shed 5 bases and J 3 bases; nucleotides not matched to a gene: 13. The germline V gene encodes CDR1 MDHEN and CDR2 SYDVKM. CDR3 protein: CASSLVTGGGYIKNIQYF. CDR3 nucleotide sequence: TGTGCCAGCAGTCTCGTGACAGGGGGCGGTTATATCAAAAACATTCAGTACTTC.

The chain has TRBV7-2 and TRBJ2-7; D might be TRBD1 or TRBD2, each matching 5 bases. V shed 0 bases and J shed 6 bases, with 15 bases lying between them. The CDR3 spans 15 residues. Per germline, CDR1 SGHTA and CDR2 FQGNSA. The CDR3 reads CASSLARSGTVEQYF. DNA of the CDR3: TGTGCCAGCAGCTTAGCGCGATCGGGGACGGTCGAGCAGTACTTC.

The V gene is TRBV19, the J gene TRBJ2-5; 8 bases fit TRBD1. CDR3 length equals 15 residues. V shed 6 bases and J 3 bases; nucleotides not matched to a gene: 9. From germline, CDR1 is LNHDA and CDR2 SQIVND (reference sequence). CDR3 DNA sequence: TGTGCCAGTAGACGGGCAGGGGGCACGGAAGAGACCCAGTACTTC. It specifies CASRRAGGTEETQYF.

The J gene is TRBJ2-7, the V gene TRBV6-5; D not certain. Germline V gene data show CDR1 as MNHEY and CDR2 as SVGAGI. V dropped 2 bases and J dropped 5 bases, with 10 bases sitting between them. This CDR3 contains 13 residues. The CDR3 is CASSYVIGDEQYV. The DNA for the CDR3 is TGTGCCAGCAGTTACGTAATAGGAGACGAGCAGTACGTC.

The chain uses TRBV28 and TRBJ2-5; 9 nucleotides line up with TRBD1. CDR1 MDHEN and CDR2 SYDVKM come from the germline V gene. This CDR3 is built from 14 residues. V lost 5 bases, J lost 7 bases, and 8 bases stayed unmatched. The CDR3 DNA is TGTGCCAGCAGTACTGGGACAGGGTGGGGGACCCAGTACTTC. Translating gives CASSTGTGWGTQYF.

The V and J genes are TRBV5-1 and TRBJ2-5; D is possibly TRBD2 (5 bases). Germline V CDR1 and CDR2: SGHRS, YFSETQ. V was clipped by 1 base and J by 3 bases, with 10 bases between them. The length of the CDR3 is 14 residues. CDR3 sequence reads: CASSLFPGEETQYF. DNA for the CDR3: TGCGCCAGCAGCTTGTTTCCCGGGGAAGAGACCCAGTACTTC.

This chain uses TRBV9 with TRBJ2-1, with TRBD2 matching 15 bases. Germline CDR1 reads SGDLS; CDR2 reads YYNGEE. V lost 3 bases to trimming and J lost 10 bases; unmatched junction nucleotides: 5. The CDR3 runs to 15 residues. The CDR3 nucleotides read TGTGCCAGCAGCGGACGGACTAGCGGGGGGGCCGAGCAGTTCTTC. Translated: CASSGRTSGGAEQFF.

J is TRBJ2-5 and V is TRBV5-1; 8 bases fit TRBD2. Trimming cost V 1 base and J 2 bases; bases outside gene matches: 7. CDR1 SGHRS and CDR2 YFSETQ come from the germline V gene. The CDR3 is made up of 16 amino acids. CDR3: CASSLTPGTRQETQYF. CDR3 DNA: TGCGCCAGCAGCTTGACCCCCGGGACTAGGCAAGAGACCCAGTACTTC.

The CDR3 loop is CASTQPGQIHEAFF. Here the CDR3 DNA reads TGTGCCAGCACCCAACCGGGACAGATTCACGAAGCTTTCTTT. The chain uses TRBV6-6 and TRBJ1-1; the match to TRBD1 covers 7 bases. With V trimmed by 7 bases and J by 8 bases, 13 bases remained unmatched. Per germline, CDR1 MNHNY and CDR2 SVGAGI (reference sequence). The CDR3 consists of 14 residues.

The chain joins TRBV14 to TRBJ2-1, with D possibly matching TRBD2 (6 bases). This CDR3 contains 17 residues. Germline values: CDR1 SGHDN, CDR2 FVKESK. The ends were cut back, 3 bases at V and 0 bases at J, with 15 bases in the middle. CDR3 sequence: CASSHPPRGSSYNEQFF. The DNA of the CDR3 is TGTGCCAGCAGCCACCCCCCTCGGGGGTCCTCCTACAATGAGCAGTTCTTC. Full variable domain (outside the CDR3, taken from reference TRBV14 and TRBJ2-1): EAGVTQFPSHSVIEKGQTVTLRCDPISGHDNLYWYRRVMGKEIKFLLHFVKESKQDESGMPNNRFLAERTGGTYSTLKVQPAELEDSGVYFCASSHPPRGSSYNEQFFGPGTRLTVL.

This clone was observed a single time. The gene calls are TRBV27 and TRBJ2-2, with 7 bases aligning to TRBD2. The CDR3 totals 16 residues. Germline trimming cut 2 bases from V and 4 bases from J; bases unmatched to any gene: 7. Germline V CDR1 and CDR2: MNHEY, SMNVEV (reference sequence). The CDR3 loop is CASSLITAGATGELFF. In DNA, the CDR3 is TGTGCCAGCAGTTTAATAACGGCGGGAGCCACCGGGGAGCTGTTTTTT.

The V and J genes are TRBV5-4 and TRBJ1-1; 7 nucleotides match TRBD1. CDR3 size: 14 residues. The ends lost 4 bases at V and 0 bases at J; junction bases unmatched: 3. Germline-derived CDR1 and CDR2 are SGHNT and YYREEE (reference sequence). The CDR3 DNA sequence: TGTGCCAGCAGCCTAGGGGGCATGAACACTGAAGCTTTCTTT. Protein product: CASSLGGMNTEAFF.

V and J are TRBV16 and TRBJ1-1; D possibly corresponds to TRBD1 (6 bases). The CDR3 covers 14 residues. Trimming shortened V by 4 bases and J by 7 bases, and 16 bases separated the two germline ends. Germline V gives CDR1 KGHSY, CDR2 FQNENV. This CDR3 is CASSPGTPGGEAFF. CDR3 bases: TGTGCCAGCAGCCCCGGGACACCCGGGGGTGAAGCTTTCTTT.

V is TRBV7-8 and J is TRBJ1-5; a weak D match, TRBD1 (6 bases). The V end was cut by 4 bases, the J end by 7 bases, with 20 bases between. Germline V CDR1 and CDR2: SGHVS, FQNEAQ. CDR3 length equals 16 residues. The CDR3 spells CASSSLVGAALQPQHF. In nucleotides, the CDR3 is TGTGCCAGCAGCTCCCTAGTGGGGGCCGCTTTGCAGCCCCAGCATTTT. Supplemented by reference TRBV7-8 and TRBJ1-5, the full variable domain reads GAGVSQSPRYKVAKRGQDVALRCDPISGHVSLFWYQQALGQGPEFLTYFQNEAQLDKSGLPSDRFFAERPEGSVSTLKIQRTQQEDSAVYLCASSSLVGAALQPQHFGDGTRLSIL.

The genes are TRBV29-1 and TRBJ1-2; D may be TRBD1 (5 bases). Trimming removed 7 bases from V and 1 base from J, with 19 bases in between. Germline CDR1 SQVTM, CDR2 ANQGSEA. The CDR3 consists of 15 residues. CDR3 sequence: CSAEAGSIFNYGYTF. The CDR3 DNA is TGCAGCGCCGAGGCAGGGTCTATATTTAACTATGGCTACACCTTC.

V usage is TRBV10-1 and J usage is TRBJ2-1; D may be TRBD2 (6 bases). V was clipped by 0 bases and J by 2 bases, with 11 bases between them. Germline V gene sequence: CDR1 WNHNN, CDR2 SYGVQD (reference sequence). There are 16 residues in the CDR3. CDR3 loop: CASSESSGGTYNEQFF. The CDR3 nucleotides read TGCGCCAGCAGTGAGTCAAGTGGAGGGACCTACAATGAGCAGTTCTTC.

The V and J genes are TRBV7-9 and TRBJ2-5; D unresolved. CDR1 and CDR2 (germline): SEHNR, FQNEAQ (reference sequence). This CDR3 has 13 amino acids. V gave up 3 bases and J gave up 5 bases, with 10 bases separating them. CDR3 nucleotides: TGTGCCAGCAGCTTTGCAGGCGAGGAGACCCAGTACTTC. It specifies CASSFAGEETQYF.

V gene TRBV5-1 combines with J gene TRBJ2-1, with TRBD2 identical over 8 bases. CDR3 length: 16 residues. V gave up 1 base and J gave up 0 bases; unmatched junction bases: 3. Germline assignment: CDR1 SGHRS and CDR2 YFSETQ. This chain's CDR3 is CASSLLSGASYNEQFF. In DNA form, the CDR3 reads TGCGCCAGCAGCTTGCTTAGCGGGGCCTCCTACAATGAGCAGTTCTTC.